The present TCR beta chain was sequenced within a study of read filtering for tumor transcriptome and immune sequencing. Bone marrow was sampled from every patient at the time of active disease. This clonotype was found many times. Its cognate antigen is unknown. Germline CDR1 and CDR2: KGHDR and SFDVKD. Unmatched junction bases numbered 9, after V lost 4 bases and J lost 7 bases. The CDR3 is 16 amino acids. The library was built from about 370 ng RNA with molecular barcoded adaptors for alpha/delta and beta/gamma chains. TCRdb redid the calling of the reads with MiXCR, one entry per CDR3 protein. The sample yields over 25,000 distinct CDR3 sequences, roughly 14% seen once. Regarding the study as a whole: In IR-seq, single-read clonotypes were about 81.9% of clonotypes but around 3.5% of reads. Correlation between methods rose after single-read clonotypes were removed.

This receptor was taken from a donor at least 40 years old with multiple myeloma. The rearrangement uses TRBV24-1 and TRBJ2-1; 10 bases map to TRBD2. Sequencing input: a population of CD138-negative cells sorted from bone marrow. CDR3 loop: CATSDPGTSEINEQFF. The CDR3, as DNA: TGTGCCACCAGTGACCCCGGGACTAGCGAAATTAATGAGCAGTTCTTC.